A selection of T cell receptor beta chains follows, all from one sample in a study of T cell changes during pregnancy in multiple sclerosis. Method: immunoSEQ multiplex PCR; TCRdb's copy keeps in-frame clones and lacks some. The sample lists 100,000 or so clones; about 92% were seen once. The sample in question was peripheral blood, obtained in the second trimester of pregnancy. The source of these receptors is a female donor with multiple sclerosis, enrolled in a pregnancy study. The conserved cysteine and the conserved F or W are not part of the CDR3 here.

13 | TRBJ2-4 | TRBV4-1 | ASSPMGLAENIQY
15 | TRBJ2-5 | TRBV5-6 | ASSSVGRGNRQETQY
12 | TRBJ1-2 | TRBV2 | ASRKDRGNYGYT
13 | TRBJ2-7 | TRBV4-1 | ASSQEETSFSEQY
14 | TRBJ2-1 | TRBV11-2 | ASSLDSGGRWNEQF
14 | TRBJ2-6 | TRBV30 | AWSKSPGSGANVLT
16 | TRBJ1-4 | TRBV18 | ASSPTYSGTATNEKLF
12 | TRBJ2-2 | TRBV5-1 | ASSLGQNTGELF
13 | TRBJ1-5 | TRBV27 | ASSWGQGVNQPQH
13 | TRBJ2-2 | TRBV7-2 | ASSLGVARTGELF